A selection of T cell receptor beta chains follows, all from one sample in a study of shared clonotypes between healthy human individuals. Sequencing used immunoSEQ multiplex PCR; TCRdb keeps in-frame clones, though not all of them. The sample includes roughly 1,500,000 clones, 98% of them seen just once. Source material: naive CD4+ T cells sorted from blood. The receptors derive from a man aged 25-40 years in good health. Each CDR3 is given with its conserved first and last residue. The D gene is left open where the match is weak. Size is stated for part of the rows, as once, few or many counts, or as a class when the clone is expanded.

CDR3 DNA: TGTGCTAGTGGTAGGGGGACCGACACCGGGGAGCTGTTTTTT; CDR3 protein: CASGRGTDTGELFF; D gene: .; clone size: .; J gene: TRBJ2-2; V gene: TRBV12-5
CDR3 DNA: TGTGCCAGCAGCCCCCGTCCGCTAGCCTACGAGCAGTACTTC; CDR3 protein: CASSPRPLAYEQYF; D gene: .; clone size: .; J gene: TRBJ2-7; V gene: TRBV7-9
CDR3 DNA: TGTGCCAGCAGCTTGGGGACTAGCGGGAGATTCATCTACAATGAGCAGTTCTTC; CDR3 protein: CASSLGTSGRFIYNEQFF; D gene: TRBD2; clone size: once; J gene: TRBJ2-1; V gene: TRBV7-2
CDR3 DNA: TGTGCCAGCGGAGGTCAAAAACCTTATGGCTACACCTTC; CDR3 protein: CASGGQKPYGYTF; D gene: .; clone size: .; J gene: TRBJ1-2; V gene: TRBV6-1
CDR3 DNA: TGCGCCAGCAGTCTGGGACTCGGGCAGTTCTTC; CDR3 protein: CASSLGLGQFF; D gene: .; clone size: .; J gene: TRBJ2-1; V gene: TRBV10-2
CDR3 DNA: TGTGCCAGCAGCTCTACTAGCGGGAGGCACACCGGGGAGCTGTTTTTT; CDR3 protein: CASSSTSGRHTGELFF; D gene: TRBD2; clone size: .; J gene: TRBJ2-2; V gene: TRBV5-6
CDR3 DNA: TGTGCCAGTAGTCCCACGGGACTAGCGGGATCCGAGCAGTACTTC; CDR3 protein: CASSPTGLAGSEQYF; D gene: TRBD2; clone size: .; J gene: TRBJ2-7; V gene: TRBV19
CDR3 DNA: TGTGCCAGCAGCCAAGGGACTAGCGGGAACCAAGAGACCCAGTACTTC; CDR3 protein: CASSQGTSGNQETQYF; D gene: TRBD2; clone size: .; J gene: TRBJ2-5; V gene: TRBV11-2
CDR3 DNA: TGCGCCAGCAGCTTGGAGGACAGGGTCCCTATCGAGCAGTACTTC; CDR3 protein: CASSLEDRVPIEQYF; D gene: TRBD1; clone size: .; J gene: TRBJ2-7; V gene: TRBV5-1
CDR3 DNA: TGTGCCAGCAGTGAGAATGGACTAGCGGGAGAGTATTTT; CDR3 protein: CASSENGLAGEYF; D gene: TRBD2; clone size: .; J gene: TRBJ2-3; V gene: TRBV2
CDR3 DNA: TGTGCCAGCAGCCTCGGACTAGCGGGTACCTACGAGCAGTACTTC; CDR3 protein: CASSLGLAGTYEQYF; D gene: TRBD2; clone size: .; J gene: TRBJ2-7; V gene: TRBV14
CDR3 DNA: TGCGCCAGCAGCCAAGATTTACTAGCGGGAGGGGAGCAGTACTTC; CDR3 protein: CASSQDLLAGGEQYF; D gene: TRBD2; clone size: .; J gene: TRBJ2-7; V gene: TRBV4-3
CDR3 DNA: TGCGCCAGCAGCTTGGTAGCAGGGGCCACCGGGGAGCTGTTTTTT; CDR3 protein: CASSLVAGATGELFF; D gene: .; clone size: .; J gene: TRBJ2-2; V gene: TRBV5-1
CDR3 DNA: TGCACCAGCAGCCAGATGACCCAAGCCCCTTATTATGTCGGGAGGAGCACAGATACGCAGTATTTT; CDR3 protein: CTSSQMTQAPYYVGRSTDTQYF; D gene: .; clone size: once; J gene: TRBJ2-3; V gene: TRBV1
CDR3 DNA: TGCGCCAGCAGCACGGGACTCCAAACCTACGAGCAGTACTTC; CDR3 protein: CASSTGLQTYEQYF; D gene: .; clone size: .; J gene: TRBJ2-7; V gene: TRBV5-1
CDR3 DNA: TGCGCCAGCAGCTTGGAGCCGTGGATGAACACTGAAGCTTTCTTT; CDR3 protein: CASSLEPWMNTEAFF; D gene: .; clone size: .; J gene: TRBJ1-1; V gene: TRBV5-1
CDR3 DNA: TGTGCCAGCAGCTTGGCTGGGGCTGGAAACACCATATATTTT; CDR3 protein: CASSLAGAGNTIYF; D gene: .; clone size: .; J gene: TRBJ1-3; V gene: TRBV5-4
CDR3 DNA: TGTGCCAGCAGTGAATCCCGGGGTGTGCGGGAACGTTACAATGAGCAGTTCTTC; CDR3 protein: CASSESRGVRERYNEQFF; D gene: .; clone size: .; J gene: TRBJ2-1; V gene: TRBV25-1
CDR3 DNA: TGTGCCATCAGTGAGTCGACAGGGACTGGAAACACCATATATTTT; CDR3 protein: CAISESTGTGNTIYF; D gene: TRBD1; clone size: .; J gene: TRBJ1-3; V gene: TRBV10-3
CDR3 DNA: TGCGCCAGCAGCCGGGAGGACACCGGGGAGCTGTTTTTT; CDR3 protein: CASSREDTGELFF; D gene: TRBD2; clone size: once; J gene: TRBJ2-2; V gene: TRBV5-1
CDR3 DNA: TGTGCCAGCAGCGTAGTTAGGACAGGGAACACTGAAGCTTTCTTT; CDR3 protein: CASSVVRTGNTEAFF; D gene: TRBD1; clone size: .; J gene: TRBJ1-1; V gene: TRBV9
CDR3 DNA: TGTGCCAGCAGCCAACGACTAGCGGGAGTTCAAAACAATGAGCAGTTCTTC; CDR3 protein: CASSQRLAGVQNNEQFF; D gene: TRBD2; clone size: .; J gene: TRBJ2-1; V gene: TRBV7-6
CDR3 DNA: TGTGCCAGCAGCTTCCCAGGCAGGGGCCACGAGCAGTACTTC; CDR3 protein: CASSFPGRGHEQYF; D gene: .; clone size: once; J gene: TRBJ2-7; V gene: TRBV7-9
CDR3 DNA: TGCGCCAGCAGTGAACCCCGTCGGGGGGAGCTGTTTTTT; CDR3 protein: CASSEPRRGELFF; D gene: .; clone size: .; J gene: TRBJ2-2; V gene: TRBV10-1
CDR3 DNA: TGTGCCAGCAGCACTCGAGGGGTCTACGAGCAGTACTTC; CDR3 protein: CASSTRGVYEQYF; D gene: .; clone size: .; J gene: TRBJ2-7; V gene: TRBV7-2
CDR3 DNA: TGTGCCAGCTCCGGGACAGGGAAGACTGAAGCTTTCTTT; CDR3 protein: CASSGTGKTEAFF; D gene: TRBD1; clone size: .; J gene: TRBJ1-1; V gene: TRBV18
CDR3 DNA: TGTGCCAGCAAGACAGGGGGCCCCGGGGAGCTGTTTTTT; CDR3 protein: CASKTGGPGELFF; D gene: TRBD1; clone size: .; J gene: TRBJ2-2; V gene: TRBV6-1